The clone carrying this T cell receptor beta chain has ten or more counts. The target antigen is unknown. This record belongs to a study of neurological immune-mediated disorders. Study-wide points: No CDR3 amino acid sequences recurred among expanded clones across subjects, suggesting private repertoires in all groups.

Healthy control participants comprised blood bank volunteers in Maryland, USA. This CDR3 has 15 residues. V dropped 3 bases and J dropped 4 bases, with 13 bases sitting between them. Germline-derived CDR1 and CDR2 are SGHRS and YFSETQ. cDNA was made by 5'RACE with 10-nucleotide random UMIs. Over 160 million TCR-beta sequences (from 15-18 subjects) were yielded by each sequencing run. TCRdb passed the 5' RACE reads through MiXCR, listing each CDR3 protein once. Of tens of thousands of distinct CDR3 sequences in the sample, around 14% were seen once. Material: PBMCs. The clonotype comes from a woman aged 50 to 65 in good health. The V and J genes are TRBV5-1 and TRBJ2-2; D is tentatively TRBD1 or TRBD2 (6 bases each). CDR3 sequence: CASSWGAGRTGELFF. CDR3 coding DNA: TGCGCCAGCAGCTGGGGGGCAGGACGCACCGGGGAGCTGTTTTTT.